A selection of T cell receptor beta chains follows, all from one sample in a study of OX40 agonist ivuxolimab in advanced cancers. Profiling relied on immunoSEQ multiplex PCR, and the TCRdb table lists in-frame clones only, not all of them. Of around 70,000 clones in the sample, around nine tenths were seen once. This sample comprised CD4+ or CD8+ T cells sorted from blood, obtained in a trial of the OX40 agonist ivuxolimab. Source of these receptors: an adult with an advanced solid tumor such as melanoma, head and neck, liver or kidney cancer. Each CDR3 is given with its conserved first and last residue. The D gene is left open where the match is weak. Clone size is stated in some rows and not others, as once, few, many or a class when expanded.

j_call d_call clone_size v_call cdr3_nt cdr3_aa
TRBJ2-1 - - TRBV6-4 TGTGCCAGCAGTGAATCGGAAGAGTTAAATGAGCAGTTCTTC CASSESEELNEQFF
TRBJ1-1 - - TRBV9 TGTGCCAGCAGCGTAGGAGGCAGGAACACTGAAGCTTTCTTT CASSVGGRNTEAFF
TRBJ2-5 TRBD1 - TRBV19 TGTGCCAGTAGTCTCCGTCGGACAGGAAAAGAGACCCAGTACTTC CASSLRRTGKETQYF
TRBJ1-2 - - TRBV27 TGTGCCAGCAGTTTATCGGGCAGGGGTTACTATGGCTACACCTTC CASSLSGRGYYGYTF
TRBJ1-1 - once TRBV7-9 TGTGCCAGCAGCTCGGAGGGGTGGGCAGCTTTCTTT CASSSEGWAAFF
TRBJ2-7 - once TRBV9 TGTGCCAGCAGCGTAGAAGGGTTTGACGAGCAGTACTTC CASSVEGFDEQYF
TRBJ2-3 - - TRBV7-6 TGTGCCAGCAGCAAGAGAGCACACACAGATACGCAGTATTTT CASSKRAHTDTQYF
TRBJ1-1 - few TRBV4-1 TGCGCCAGCAGCCAAGGGGGCAGGGTTGAAGCTTTCTTT CASSQGGRVEAFF
TRBJ2-2 TRBD2 - TRBV7-6 TGTGCCAGCAGTATCTTAGTAGCTAGCGGGACAGCCGGGGAGCTGTTTTTT CASSILVASGTAGELFF
TRBJ2-7 - - TRBV9 TGTGCCAGCAGCGTAGAGGGCGTCTCCTACGAGCAGTACTTC CASSVEGVSYEQYF
TRBJ2-7 - - TRBV7-9 TGTGCCAGCAGCCTGACTTACGAGCAGTACTTC CASSLTYEQYF
TRBJ1-1 TRBD1 - TRBV6-5 TGTGCCAGCAGGTACCTACAGGGGTGGACTGAAGCTTTCTTT CASRYLQGWTEAFF
TRBJ2-1 - - TRBV7-9 TGTGCCAGCAGCTTAGCGGGCAGGGTGGATGAGCAGTTCTTC CASSLAGRVDEQFF
TRBJ2-1 TRBD2 - TRBV6-5 TGTGCAACCAATTCCCTAGCGGGATTAAACAATGAGCAGTTCTTC CATNSLAGLNNEQFF
TRBJ1-1 - - TRBV30 TGTGCCTGGAGTGTACGGGGGTTTGAAGCTTTCTTT CAWSVRGFEAFF
TRBJ2-1 - - TRBV27 TGTGCCAGCAGTTTATCGATACAGGGCTCCTACAATGAGCAGTTCTTC CASSLSIQGSYNEQFF
TRBJ2-7 - - TRBV19 TGTGCCAGTAGTCCCCTGTTTAGGGACGTTCTTTACGAGCAGTACTTC CASSPLFRDVLYEQYF
TRBJ2-7 TRBD2 - TRBV7-8 TGTGCCAGCAGCTTTCGACTAGCGGGGACCTCCTACGAGCAGTACTTC CASSFRLAGTSYEQYF
TRBJ1-5 TRBD1 few TRBV27 TGTGCCAGCAGTTTACAGGGACAGAATCAGCCCCAGCATTTT CASSLQGQNQPQHF
TRBJ2-5 - - TRBV4-1 TGCGCCAGCAGCCAAGTGGGGGTTCGGGAGACCCAGTACTTC CASSQVGVRETQYF
TRBJ2-1 TRBD1 - TRBV19 TGTGCCAGCAACCCAGGGGGCGAAACCAATGAGCAGTTCTTC CASNPGGETNEQFF
TRBJ1-1 - - TRBV18 TGTGCCAGCTCACTCTGGGGAAGGGGAGGTGAAGCTTTCTTT CASSLWGRGGEAFF
TRBJ1-4 TRBD1 - TRBV27 TGTGCCAGCGGGTCACAGGGGCTACAAGAAAAACTGTTTTTT CASGSQGLQEKLFF
TRBJ2-5 - - TRBV28 TGTGCCAGCAGGGGAACCGGGACCCTGTACCAAGAGACCCAGTACTTC CASRGTGTLYQETQYF
TRBJ1-2 - - TRBV19 TGTGCCACTGAGGACAGTAACTATGGCTACACCTTC CATEDSNYGYTF
TRBJ2-7 - - TRBV20-1 TGCAGTGCTGGTGACTCCTACGAGCAGTACTTC CSAGDSYEQYF
TRBJ1-2 TRBD1 - TRBV27 TGTGCCAGCAGTTTATCCCGTCGGACAGGGCTGAACTATGGCTACACCTTC CASSLSRRTGLNYGYTF
TRBJ1-2 - - TRBV7-4 TGTGCCAGCAGCTTAGTACAGGGCCCCTCGGCTGGCTACACCTTC CASSLVQGPSAGYTF
TRBJ1-2 TRBD1 - TRBV6-6 TGTGCCAGCAGTGATACCGGGACAGGGCCTGGCTACACCTTC CASSDTGTGPGYTF
TRBJ1-5 - once TRBV19 TGTGCCAGTAGTATGGGTCCCCGGGTCGATCAGCCCCAGCATTTT CASSMGPRVDQPQHF
TRBJ1-1 - - TRBV7-9 TGTGCCAGCCAAGGGGGGCAGCGGGCTTTCTTT CASQGGQRAFF
TRBJ1-1 - - TRBV30 TGTGCCTGGAGTTTCGACACTGAAGCTTTCTTT CAWSFDTEAFF
TRBJ2-3 - - TRBV9 TGTGCCAGCAGCTTGCGACAGCTCCCTACCACAGATACGCAGTATTTT CASSLRQLPTTDTQYF
TRBJ2-7 - - TRBV11-2 TGTGCCAGCAGCTTAGATTTCGGATTCTACGAGCAGTACTTC CASSLDFGFYEQYF
TRBJ1-1 TRBD1 - TRBV7-9 TGTGCCAGCAGCTTCCATGCGGGAACAGGGGACCCTGAAGCTTTCTTT CASSFHAGTGDPEAFF
TRBJ2-1 TRBD1 - TRBV4-3 TGCGCCAGCAGCCAAGATGACAGGGACGGCTACAATGAGCAGTTCTTC CASSQDDRDGYNEQFF
TRBJ2-5 - - TRBV7-8 TGTGCCAGCATCGGGGGTCCCCAAGAGACCCAGTACTTC CASIGGPQETQYF
TRBJ1-1 - - TRBV7-9 TGTGCCAGCAGCCATCCTTCAGGGAACACTGAAGCTTTCTTT CASSHPSGNTEAFF
TRBJ1-1 - - TRBV27 TGTGCCAGCAGTTTCGGGGTTGCGAACACTGAAGCTTTCTTT CASSFGVANTEAFF
TRBJ2-3 - - TRBV4-1 TGCGCCAGCAGCCAGGATACAGATACGCAGTATTTT CASSQDTDTQYF
TRBJ2-7 TRBD2 once TRBV7-9 TGTGCCAGCGACAATAGTGGGGGGGGCTACGAGCAGTACTTC CASDNSGGGYEQYF
TRBJ2-7 - - TRBV13 TGTGCCAGCAGCTTAAGCCACGAGCAGTACTTC CASSLSHEQYF
TRBJ2-1 - - TRBV5-1 TGCGCCAGCAGCTTGGGCGGGACTCAGAATGAGCAGTTCTTC CASSLGGTQNEQFF
TRBJ1-1 - - TRBV27 TGTGCCAGCAGTTTAGGCCCGTGGGGGACGCGCGAAGCTTTCTTT CASSLGPWGTREAFF
TRBJ1-2 - - TRBV7-6 TGTGCCAGCAGCTTAGCCGGGACATTTATACCCCGGACAAGTGGCTACACCTTC CASSLAGTFIPRTSGYTF
TRBJ2-7 - - TRBV27 TGTGCCAGCAGTAACCTGGGTGGGGTCTCCTACGAGCAGTACTTC CASSNLGGVSYEQYF
TRBJ2-5 - - TRBV5-1 TGCGCCAGCAGCCCGGTAGGAGAGACCCAGTACTTC CASSPVGETQYF
TRBJ1-5 - - TRBV6-9 TGTGCCGGCCACCTAAAGATTAGCAATCAGCCCCAGCATTTT CAGHLKISNQPQHF
TRBJ2-1 - - TRBV30 TGTGCCTGGAGCCCGGGCCGCGGTGAGCAGTTCTTC CAWSPGRGEQFF
TRBJ2-2 TRBD1 - TRBV4-3 TGCGCCAGCAGCCAAGAGCCTCGGACAGGGGTCACCACCGGGGAGCTGTTTTTT CASSQEPRTGVTTGELFF
TRBJ1-6 - - TRBV9 TGTGCCAGCAGCTCCCATGGGACGGATTCCTATAATTCACCCCTCCACTTT CASSSHGTDSYNSPLHF
TRBJ1-5 - - TRBV5-3 TGTGCCAGAAGCTTGGCGGCCAGGGTGGAATATAGCAATCAGCCCCAGCATTTT CARSLAARVEYSNQPQHF
TRBJ2-2 - once TRBV4-3 TGCGCCAGCAGCCAAGAAATAGCGGCGGTCGCGAACACCGGGGAGCTGTTTTTT CASSQEIAAVANTGELFF
TRBJ1-5 TRBD1 - TRBV28 TGTGCCAGCAGAACAGGGGGCAATCAGCCCCAGCATTTT CASRTGGNQPQHF
TRBJ1-5 TRBD1 - TRBV15 TGTGCCACCAGCGGAGACAGGGGTCACGGTCAGCCCCAGCATTTT CATSGDRGHGQPQHF
TRBJ1-1 - - TRBV7-6 TGTGCCAGCAGGCGGGGGGCTGAAGCTTTCTTT CASRRGAEAFF
TRBJ1-2 - - TRBV30 TGTGCCTGGAGTGTAGTTGGTGGCTACACCTTC CAWSVVGGYTF
TRBJ2-1 TRBD2 - TRBV7-9 TGTGCCAGCAGCTTAGCGAAAGCGGGGGCCGGTAATGAGCAGTTCTTC CASSLAKAGAGNEQFF
TRBJ2-7 TRBD2 - TRBV10-3 TGTGCCATCAGTGACGTAGCGGGGGACTACGAGCAGTACTTC CAISDVAGDYEQYF